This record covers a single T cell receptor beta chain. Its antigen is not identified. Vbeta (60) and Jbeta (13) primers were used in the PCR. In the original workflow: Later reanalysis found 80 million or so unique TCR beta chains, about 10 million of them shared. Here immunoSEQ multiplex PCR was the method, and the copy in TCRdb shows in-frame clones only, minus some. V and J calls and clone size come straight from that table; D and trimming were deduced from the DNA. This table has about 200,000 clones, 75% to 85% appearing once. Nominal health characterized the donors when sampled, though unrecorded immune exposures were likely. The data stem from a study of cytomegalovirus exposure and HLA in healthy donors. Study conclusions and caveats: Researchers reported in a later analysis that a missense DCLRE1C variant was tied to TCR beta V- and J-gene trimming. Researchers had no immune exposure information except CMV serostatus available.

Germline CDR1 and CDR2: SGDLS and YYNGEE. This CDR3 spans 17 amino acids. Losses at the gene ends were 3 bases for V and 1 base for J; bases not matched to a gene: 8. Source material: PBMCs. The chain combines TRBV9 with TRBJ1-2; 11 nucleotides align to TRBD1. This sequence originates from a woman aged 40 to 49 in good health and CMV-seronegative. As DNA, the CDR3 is TGTGCCAGCAGCGAGAGGGACAGGGGGATCATTAACTATGGCTACACCTTC. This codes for CASSERDRGIINYGYTF.